Listed below are T cell receptor beta chains from one sample, sequenced in a study of T cell responses to AZD1222 COVID-19 vaccine. TCRdb's table, derived via immunoSEQ multiplex PCR, lists solely in-frame clones and lacks some. The table lists fewer than 120,000 clones, roughly nine tenths of them singletons. This specimen consisted of peripheral blood, obtained on day 0 of AZD1222 vaccination. These receptor sequences come from an adult in good health. The CDR3 runs from the conserved cysteine through the conserved F or W. A D gene is named only where the DNA matches it firmly. Only some rows state a clone size, as once, few, many or a class for expanded clones.

CDR3aa: CASSRDGTYYGYTF
CDR3nt: TGTGCCAGCAGCAGGGACGGAACCTACTATGGCTACACCTTC
j_gene: TRBJ1-2
v_gene: TRBV6-5
abundance: -
d_gene: -

CDR3aa: CASSQDRARRSSYEQYF
CDR3nt: TGTGCCAGCAGCCAAGATCGTGCCAGGCGCAGCTCCTACGAGCAGTACTTC
j_gene: TRBJ2-7
v_gene: TRBV3-1/TRBV3-2
abundance: -
d_gene: -

CDR3aa: CASSQDAYPDTEAFF
CDR3nt: TGCGCCAGCAGCCAAGATGCTTACCCTGACACTGAAGCTTTCTTT
j_gene: TRBJ1-1
v_gene: TRBV4-1
abundance: once
d_gene: -

CDR3aa: CASSYGQGPTSDTQYF
CDR3nt: TGCGCCAGCAGTTACGGACAGGGACCTACATCAGATACGCAGTATTTT
j_gene: TRBJ2-3
v_gene: TRBV5-1
abundance: -
d_gene: TRBD1

CDR3aa: CASSLASGYEQYF
CDR3nt: TGCGCCAGCAGCTTGGCCTCGGGGTACGAGCAGTACTTC
j_gene: TRBJ2-7
v_gene: TRBV5-1
abundance: -
d_gene: -

CDR3aa: CASSPGTSGGGEQFF
CDR3nt: TGTGCCAGCTCACCCGGGACTAGCGGGGGTGGTGAGCAGTTCTTC
j_gene: TRBJ2-1
v_gene: TRBV18
abundance: -
d_gene: TRBD2

CDR3aa: CASSQTGEQFF
CDR3nt: TGTGCCAGCAGCCAGACCGGTGAGCAGTTCTTC
j_gene: TRBJ2-1
v_gene: TRBV3-1/TRBV3-2
abundance: -
d_gene: -

CDR3aa: CASSWESGNQPQHF
CDR3nt: TGTGCCAGCAGTTGGGAGAGCGGCAATCAGCCCCAGCATTTT
j_gene: TRBJ1-5
v_gene: TRBV6-5
abundance: -
d_gene: -

CDR3aa: CSDGARDRTTDTQYF
CDR3nt: TGCAGCGACGGGGCCCGGGACAGAACCACAGATACGCAGTATTTT
j_gene: TRBJ2-3
v_gene: TRBV29-1
abundance: -
d_gene: TRBD1

CDR3aa: CASSDPGVLQPQHF
CDR3nt: TGTGCCAGCAGTGACCCGGGGGTCCTTCAGCCCCAGCATTTT
j_gene: TRBJ1-5
v_gene: TRBV6-1
abundance: -
d_gene: -

CDR3aa: CASTQGGTEAFF
CDR3nt: TGTGCCAGTACACAGGGCGGCACTGAAGCTTTCTTT
j_gene: TRBJ1-1
v_gene: TRBV19
abundance: -
d_gene: -

CDR3aa: CATSDSHTEAFF
CDR3nt: TGTGCCACCAGTGATTCGCACACTGAAGCTTTCTTT
j_gene: TRBJ1-1
v_gene: TRBV24-1
abundance: -
d_gene: -

CDR3aa: CASSLEGTSGQETQYF
CDR3nt: TGCGCCAGCAGCTTGGAGGGTACTAGCGGCCAAGAGACCCAGTACTTC
j_gene: TRBJ2-5
v_gene: TRBV5-1
abundance: -
d_gene: TRBD2

CDR3aa: CASSLKGPRTTEAFF
CDR3nt: TGTGCCAGCAGTTTAAAAGGTCCAAGAACAACTGAAGCTTTCTTT
j_gene: TRBJ1-1
v_gene: TRBV27
abundance: few
d_gene: -

CDR3aa: CASSTDRGPQETQYF
CDR3nt: TGTGCCAGCAGTACCGACAGGGGACCCCAAGAGACCCAGTACTTC
j_gene: TRBJ2-5
v_gene: TRBV27
abundance: -
d_gene: TRBD1